These 26 T cell receptor beta chains originate from one sample sequenced in a study of early T cells in non-severe SARS-CoV-2 infection. TCRdb reprocessed the 5' RACE reads with MiXCR, giving one entry per CDR3 protein. The table records 95,000 to 120,000 distinct CDR3 sequences, about an eighth of them present only once. Material: whole blood. The receptors come from an adult who was a healthcare worker with PCR-confirmed SARS-CoV-2 infection or an uninfected control (not recorded which).

V usage is TRBV27 and J usage is TRBJ2-7; 7 bases align to TRBD1. Germline CDR1 reads MNHEY; CDR2 reads SMNVEV (reference sequence). J lost 9 bases, V lost 0 bases, and 11 bases had no gene match. The CDR3 loop spans 15 amino acids. In nucleotides, the CDR3 is TGTGCCAGCAGTTTATCACGAACCGCACACAGGGGGCAGTACTTC. Translation: CASSLSRTAHRGQYF.

This clonotype occurred many times. A read error may produce the germline difference seen at one junction end. The V call is TRBV7-7, the J call TRBJ2-2; TRBD1 matches 10 bases. The CDR3 extends over 15 amino acids. CDR1 and CDR2 (germline): SSHAT, FNYEAQ (reference sequence). DNA of the CDR3: TGTGCTAGCACAGACAGGGGGCTGAACACCGGGGAGCTGTTTTTT. This gives the protein CASTDRGLNTGELFF.

This clonotype was picked up a small number of times. Germline is not matched at one junction end, which may reflect a read error. This chain joins TRBV14 and TRBJ1-1; no clear D. This CDR3 contains 15 residues. The germline V gene encodes CDR1 SGHDN and CDR2 FVKESK. The CDR3 coding sequence is TGTGCCAGCAGCCATCTTTTGGGGAGGAACACTGAAGTTTTCTTT. Residues: CASSHLLGRNTEVFF.

The table lists this clonotype with many counts. The chain has TRBV5-1 and TRBJ2-7; 8 bases agree with TRBD1. The J segment lost 2 bases and the V segment lost 1 base, leaving 11 bases of the junction unmatched. Germline V CDR1 and CDR2: SGHRS, YFSETQ. This CDR3 spans 17 amino acids. Here the CDR3 DNA reads TGCGCCAGCAGCTTGTGGGTAGGACAGGGCTATCCCTACGAGCAGTACTTC. It yields the protein CASSLWVGQGYPYEQYF.

The V gene is TRBV2, the J gene TRBJ2-2; TRBD1 matches at 8 bases. CDR3 length: 16 amino acids. Germline CDR1 is SNHLY and CDR2 is FYNNEI. V gave up 1 base and J gave up 7 bases; unmatched junction bases: 8. For the CDR3, the DNA is TGTGCCAGCAGTGAAGGCAGGGGGCTTTTGAACGGGGAGCTGTTTTTT. Its protein is CASSEGRGLLNGELFF.

The chain recombines TRBV5-1 with TRBJ2-2; either TRBD1 or TRBD2 may supply D (5 bases each). V was cut by 5 bases and J by 2 bases, with 19 bases left in between. This CDR3 contains 17 residues. The V gene's germline CDR1 is SGHRS and CDR2 YFSETQ. The CDR3 reads CASSSSPRGVNTGELFF. In DNA form, the CDR3 reads TGCGCCAGCAGTTCCTCCCCCCGGGGCGTCAACACCGGGGAGCTGTTTTTT.

This clonotype was counted between two and nine times. The DNA of the CDR3 is TGTGCCAGTACCCAAGTTAGCAATCAGCCCCAGCATTTT. Protein sequence: CASTQVSNQPQHF. The chain carries TRBV19 and TRBJ1-5; D is ambiguous. Germline values: CDR1 LNHDA, CDR2 SQIVND (reference sequence). There are 13 residues in the CDR3. V dropped 7 bases and J dropped 0 bases, with 7 bases sitting between them.

The chain links TRBV9 to TRBJ2-7; TRBD2 matches 7 bases. Losses at the gene ends were 4 bases for V and 4 bases for J; bases not matched to a gene: 14. CDR1 is SGDLS, CDR2 YYNGEE, per germline. This CDR3 region has 16 residues. CDR3 nucleotide sequence: TGTGCCAGCAGCCCAGAGGGAGGGGCCTACGGTTACGAGCAGTACTTC. The encoded protein is CASSPEGGAYGYEQYF.

The chain employs TRBV29-1 and TRBJ1-2; 7 bases align to TRBD1. The J segment lost 4 bases and the V segment lost 7 bases, leaving 9 bases of the junction unmatched. Germline values: CDR1 SQVTM, CDR2 ANQGSEA. The CDR3 is 13 amino acids. The CDR3 loop reads CSAERGLGYGYTF. CDR3 nucleotides: TGCAGCGCTGAGAGGGGGCTGGGCTATGGCTACACCTTC.

The rearrangement uses TRBV6-5 and TRBJ1-5, with a possible D match to TRBD1 (5 bases). CDR3 size: 15 residues. Trimming removed 2 bases from V and 4 bases from J, with 12 bases in between. Germline V gene data show CDR1 as MNHEY and CDR2 as SVGAGI. In DNA form, the CDR3 reads TGTGCCAGCAGTTACCTGGGACCGACTAATCAGCCCCAGCATTTT. Translation gives CASSYLGPTNQPQHF.

This clonotype was observed a few times. The J gene is TRBJ2-7, the V gene TRBV7-9; a weak D match, TRBD1 (5 bases). The germline gives CDR1 SEHNR, CDR2 FQNEAQ (reference sequence). The CDR3 runs to 14 residues. V lost 5 bases and J lost 4, with 15 bases in between. The CDR3 region has the DNA TGTGCCAGCAGCACACCCCAGGGTTTGTACGAGCAGTACTTC. Its protein is CASSTPQGLYEQYF. The entire variable domain, with the rest obtained from reference TRBV7-9 and TRBJ2-7, is as follows: DTGVSQNPRHKITKRGQNVTFRCDPISEHNRLYWYRQTLGQGPEFLTYFQNEAQLEKSRLLSDRFSAERPKGSFSTLEIQRTEQGDSAMYLCASSTPQGLYEQYFGPGTRLTVT.

This clonotype was observed a few times. The chain has TRBV30 and TRBJ2-6; no definite D call. In germline, CDR1 is GTSNPN, CDR2 SVGIG (reference sequence). Trimming removed 8 bases at V and 1 base at J, with 6 bases between. The CDR3 has 12 amino acids. CDR3 region: CALGSGANVLTF. The CDR3 coding sequence is TGTGCCCTTGGGTCTGGGGCCAACGTCCTGACTTTC.

This clonotype was counted many times. The gene calls are TRBV6-6 and TRBJ2-7; D ambiguous. This CDR3 spans 14 amino acids. V gave up 7 bases and J gave up 0 bases, with 13 bases separating them. Germline values: CDR1 MNHNY, CDR2 SVGAGI (reference sequence). The DNA of the CDR3 is TGTGCCAGCACCTCCCAGCCCCACTCCTACGAGCAGTACTTC. It codes for CASTSQPHSYEQYF.

The CDR3 DNA reads as TGTGCCAGCAGCTTAGGCTCTGGAGGGGGGATCCAAGAGACCCAGTACTTC. Its translation is CASSLGSGGGIQETQYF. The chain joins TRBV7-2 to TRBJ2-5; either TRBD1 or TRBD2 may fit D (6 bases each). The CDR3 runs to 17 residues. Per the germline V gene, CDR1 is SGHTA and CDR2 is FQGNSA. Deletions cut 1 base from V and 1 base from J, with 16 bases between.

This clonotype has a count of ten or more. The chain couples TRBV4-1 to TRBJ2-7, with TRBD2 identical over 13 bases. Per germline, CDR1 MGHRA and CDR2 YSYEKL. The CDR3 is 16 amino acids. The V segment lost 0 bases and the J segment 5 bases; nucleotides outside the gene matches: 4. CDR3 sequence reads: CASSQDFGTSGDEQYF. The CDR3 region has the DNA TGCGCCAGCAGCCAAGACTTTGGGACTAGCGGGGACGAGCAGTACTTC.

This clonotype has a handful of counts. V is TRBV20-1 and J is TRBJ1-3, with D unclear. V shed 0 bases and J shed 3 bases, with 9 bases lying between them. The CDR3 is made up of 14 amino acids. CDR1 and CDR2 from the germline V gene are DFQATT and SNEGSKA (reference sequence). The CDR3: CSARDRWYGNTIYF. The CDR3 DNA reads as TGCAGTGCTAGAGATCGGTGGTATGGAAACACCATATATTTT.

This chain links TRBV7-9 with TRBJ1-1, with 9 bases fitting TRBD1. The CDR3 is 16 amino acids. Unmatched junction bases numbered 10, after V lost 5 bases and J lost 3 bases. The germline CDR1 and CDR2 sequences are SEHNR and FQNEAQ (reference sequence). CDR3 sequence reads: CASSTPWTGDYTEAFF. The CDR3 DNA reads as TGTGCCAGCAGCACACCGTGGACAGGGGACTACACTGAAGCTTTCTTT.

There are a few counts of this clonotype. J is TRBJ2-6 and V is TRBV4-2; no clear D. This CDR3 region has 16 residues. Germline V gene data show CDR1 as LGHNA and CDR2 as YNFKEQ. V was shortened by 0 bases and J by 0 bases, with 6 bases between the two germline ends. CDR3 sequence reads: CASSQDSSSGANVLTF. In DNA form, the CDR3 reads TGTGCCAGCAGCCAAGACAGCTCCTCTGGGGCCAACGTCCTGACTTTC.

This clonotype was recorded many times. The V call is TRBV6-5, the J call TRBJ2-3, with a tentative D call TRBD1 (5 bases). The CDR3 is 13 residues long. V dropped 8 bases and J dropped 8 bases, with 17 bases sitting between them. The germline V gene has CDR1 MNHEY and CDR2 SVGAGI. The CDR3 sequence is CASGASGYGTQYF. The CDR3 DNA follows: TGTGCCAGCGGGGCCTCTGGGTACGGTACGCAGTATTTT.

This clonotype was recorded many times. CDR3 sequence (DNA): TGTGCCAGCAGCTTGGTCCAGCGCCAAGAGACCCAGTACTTC. Its protein is CASSLVQRQETQYF. The rearrangement links TRBV5-5 to TRBJ2-5; D gene unclear. CDR1 is SGHKS and CDR2 is YYEKEE in the germline V gene (reference sequence). This CDR3 has 14 amino acids. V was trimmed by 0 bases and J by 1 base, leaving 7 bases between them.

This clonotype was detected a few times. The genes are TRBV11-2 and TRBJ2-1; D not certain. CDR1 is SGHAT, CDR2 FQNNGV, per germline. The CDR3 is 16 residues long. V dropped 3 bases and J dropped 0 bases, with 12 bases sitting between them. As DNA, the CDR3 is TGTGCCAGCAGCTTTAATCGGGTCTTCTCCTACAATGAGCAGTTCTTC. Encoded protein: CASSFNRVFSYNEQFF. Drawing the rest from reference TRBV11-2 and TRBJ2-1, the complete variable domain is EAGVAQSPRYKIIEKRQSVAFWCNPISGHATLYWYQQILGQGPKLLIQFQNNGVVDDSQLPKDRFSAERLKGVDSTLKIQPAKLEDSAVYLCASSFNRVFSYNEQFFGPGTRLTVL.

With respect to this clonotype: This CDR3 is missing its conserved last phenylalanine or tryptophan, likely due to a read error. V and J are TRBV20-1 and TRBJ1-4; TRBD1 might be the D (5 bases). The germline V gene encodes CDR1 DFQATT and CDR2 SNEGSKA (reference sequence). V was pared by 3 bases and J by 0 bases, with 14 bases between. This CDR3 has 16 amino acids. The CDR3 DNA reads TGCAGTGCTAGCGGGGGGAGAGGTGCAACTAATGAAAAACTGTTTTCT. Translating it yields CSASGGRGATNEKLFS.

The CDR3 region is CASSPIPGGATTGELFF. The CDR3 nucleotides read TGTGCCAGCAGCCCCATTCCGGGGGGGGCCACCACCGGGGAGCTGTTTTTT. V is TRBV7-6 and J is TRBJ2-2, with TRBD2 matching 8 bases. CDR1 is SGHVS and CDR2 is FNYEAQ in the germline V gene. The CDR3 runs to 17 residues. The V and J ends lost 5 bases and 4 bases, in that order; junction bases with no gene match: 12.

V gene TRBV7-9 combines with J gene TRBJ2-7, with D perhaps matching TRBD2 (6 bases). CDR3 length: 13 amino acids. The germline V gene has CDR1 SEHNR and CDR2 FQNEAQ (reference sequence). The ends were cut back, 5 bases at V and 2 bases at J, with 10 bases in the middle. This CDR3 is CASSPGGPYEQYF. The CDR3 nucleotides are TGTGCCAGCAGCCCCGGAGGGCCCTACGAGCAGTACTTC.

This clonotype was recorded a few times. The chain links TRBV10-3 to TRBJ2-4; 8 bases map to TRBD1. Unmatched junction bases numbered 3, after V lost 5 bases and J lost 0 bases. The CDR3 is 15 residues long. Germline V gene data show CDR1 as ENHRY and CDR2 as SYGVKD. CDR3 in DNA: TGTGCCATCAGTACAGGGGGACTAGCCAAAAACATTCAGTACTTC. Translating gives CAISTGGLAKNIQYF.

This chain connects TRBV29-1 to TRBJ2-1; D uncertain. Per germline, CDR1 SQVTM and CDR2 ANQGSEA. V was shortened by 6 bases and J by 4 bases, with 19 bases between the two germline ends. The CDR3 contains 15 residues. CDR3 sequence: CSVIRTDHNYNEQFF. The CDR3 coding sequence is TGCAGCGTCATTCGAACGGACCATAATTACAATGAGCAGTTCTTC.